This T cell receptor (beta chain) comes out of a study of OX40 agonist ivuxolimab in advanced cancers. The ends lost 5 bases at V and 3 bases at J; junction bases unmatched: 3. The germline V gene encodes CDR1 SGDLS and CDR2 YYNGEE. The CDR3 has 14 residues. In the case of this clone: The antigen is undetermined.

Only in-frame clones appear in the TCRdb table, and some are missing; sequencing was by immunoSEQ multiplex PCR. The sample comprises about 68,000 clones, more than 70% of which are singletons, and 0.6% to 0.8% rests with the top ten. Whole-study results and caveats: Both blood CD4+ and CD8+ T cells showed clonal growth by week 6 at 0.1 to 3.0 mg/kg.

The chain employs TRBV9 and TRBJ1-2; 11 bases fit TRBD1. The sample consisted of CD4+ or CD8+ T cells sorted from blood, taken in a trial of the OX40 agonist ivuxolimab. This receptor was taken from an adult with an advanced solid tumor such as melanoma, head and neck, liver or kidney cancer. CDR3 amino acids: CASRRDRGDYGYTF. The DNA of the CDR3 is TGTGCCAGCAGAAGGGACAGGGGGGACTATGGCTACACCTTC. The variable domain in full, completed from reference TRBV9 and TRBJ1-2, reads DSGVTQTPKHLITATGQRVTLRCSPRSGDLSVYWYQQSLDQGLQFLIQYYNGEERAKGNILERFSAQQFPDLHSELNLSSLELGDSALYFCASRRDRGDYGYTFGSGTRLTVV.